Listed here is a single T cell receptor (beta chain). The source of the sample is a study of blood T cell repertoires in COVID-19. Overall study: Samples came from the United States, Italy and Spain, spanning acute and convalescent COVID-19. Sources were T cells, B-cell-depleted T cells, or PBMCs; the material itself was cDNA or gDNA.

As processed by the authors: Reference gene primer amplification gave estimated nucleated cell counts. The assay was immunoSEQ multiplex PCR, and TCRdb's table has in-frame clones only and misses some. That table supplies the V and J calls and clone size; D and trimming were determined from the DNA. The sample records about 280,000 clones, roughly 85% being singletons. The CDR3 sequence is 13 residues long. V dropped 6 bases and J dropped 7 bases, with 16 bases sitting between them. The V gene's germline CDR1 is MNHNY and CDR2 SVGAGI (reference sequence). V gene TRBV6-6 combines with J gene TRBJ2-7, with TRBD2 as a possible D gene (6 bases). The sample taken for sequencing was peripheral blood. This clonotype was sampled from a man aged 45-60 years with active or convalescent COVID-19. CDR3 in amino acids: CASSPGLPKEQYF. The DNA of the CDR3 is TGTGCCAGCAGCCCGGGACTTCCCAAGGAGCAGTACTTC.